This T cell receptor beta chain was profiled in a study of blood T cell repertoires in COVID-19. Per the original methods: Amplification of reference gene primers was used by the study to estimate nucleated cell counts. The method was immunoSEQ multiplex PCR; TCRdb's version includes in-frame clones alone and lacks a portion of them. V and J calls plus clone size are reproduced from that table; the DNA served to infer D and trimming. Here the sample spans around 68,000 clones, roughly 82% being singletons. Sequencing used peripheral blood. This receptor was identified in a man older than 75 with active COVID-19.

CDR3 region: CASRRDRVFGNTEAFF. CDR3 coding DNA: TGTGCCAGCAGACGAGACAGGGTGTTTGGGAACACTGAAGCTTTCTTT. V gene TRBV7-8 combines with J gene TRBJ1-1, with 7 bases identical to TRBD1. CDR3 length equals 16 residues. With V trimmed by 6 bases and J by 1 base, 11 bases remained unmatched. Germline lookup yields CDR1 SGHVS and CDR2 FQNEAQ.